The 30 T cell receptor beta chains in this list originate from one sample, sequenced in a study of shared clonotypes between healthy human individuals. Clones were read by immunoSEQ multiplex PCR, and TCRdb kept only the in-frame ones, dropping some. The data hold approximately 530,000 clones, with 90% to 96% observed a single time. The sequenced sample consisted of naive CD4+ T cells sorted from blood. Stated subset: CD45RA+ positively selected. Receptor source: a young woman in good health.

CDR3 coding DNA: TGTGCCTGGAGTGGGGGGACAGTTGAAGCTTTCTTT. It translates to CAWSGGTVEAFF. V usage is TRBV30 and J usage is TRBJ1-1, with 7 positions matching TRBD1. CDR3 size: 12 residues. Germline V lookup: CDR1 GTSNPN, CDR2 SVGIG (reference sequence). The junction had 3 bases not matched to a gene; V was cut back by 1 base and J by 7 bases.

The V and J genes are TRBV6-5 and TRBJ1-1; a possible D gene is TRBD1 (5 bases). The CDR3 loop spans 13 amino acids. CDR1 and CDR2 (germline): MNHEY, SVGAGI. V shed 2 bases and J shed 6 bases, with 10 bases lying between them. CDR3 amino acids: CASSYEWDAEAFF. Written as DNA, the CDR3 is TGTGCCAGCAGTTACGAGTGGGACGCTGAAGCTTTCTTT.

V gene TRBV19 combines with J gene TRBJ1-2; D is perhaps TRBD1 (6 bases). Trimming removed 7 bases at V and 5 bases at J, with 17 bases between. The CDR3 runs to 14 residues. Germline CDR1 LNHDA, CDR2 SQIVND (reference sequence). The CDR3 sequence: CASMSIRGRYGYTF. CDR3 bases: TGTGCCAGTATGAGTATCAGGGGCAGGTATGGCTACACCTTC. The full variable domain, completed using reference TRBV19 and TRBJ1-2, is DGGITQSPKYLFRKEGQNVTLSCEQNLNHDAMYWYRQDPGQGLRLIYYSQIVNDFQKGDIAEGYSVSREKKESFPLTVTSAQKNPTAFYLCASMSIRGRYGYTFGSGTRLTVV.

The V call is TRBV7-2, the J call TRBJ2-1; TRBD1 is a possible D gene (6 bases). Germline assignment: CDR1 SGHTA and CDR2 FQGNSA. The CDR3 has 14 residues. Trimming shortened V by 5 bases and J by 9 bases, and 17 bases separated the two germline ends. The CDR3 sequence: CASSLKTGSAEQFF. The CDR3 coding sequence is TGTGCCAGCAGCCTTAAAACAGGGTCAGCTGAGCAGTTCTTC. Variable domain in full (rest from reference TRBV7-2 and TRBJ2-1): GAGVSQSPSNKVTEKGKDVELRCDPISGHTALYWYRQSLGQGLEFLIYFQGNSAPDKSGLPSDRFSAERTGGSVSTLTIQRTQQEDSAVYLCASSLKTGSAEQFFGPGTRLTVL.

The chain combines TRBV30 with TRBJ2-1, with D hard to call. Germline loops: CDR1 GTSNPN, CDR2 SVGIG (reference sequence). The CDR3 runs 13 residues. The ends were cut back, 0 bases at V and 6 bases at J, with 9 bases in the middle. The CDR3 spells CAWSVGTLNEQFF. The DNA for the CDR3 is TGTGCCTGGAGTGTAGGAACTCTCAATGAGCAGTTCTTC.

The chain is built from TRBV19 and TRBJ2-1; 11 bases match TRBD2. There are 15 residues in the CDR3. CDR1 and CDR2 (germline): LNHDA, SQIVND (reference sequence). J gave up 6 bases and V 7 bases, and 8 bases lay outside the gene matches. The CDR3 DNA reads TGTGCCAGTACCCTAACTAGCGGGAGTAGCAATGAGCAGTTCTTC. Protein sequence: CASTLTSGSSNEQFF.

The V call is TRBV6-5, the J call TRBJ2-7, with D perhaps matching TRBD2 (6 bases). V was trimmed by 2 bases and J by 2 bases, leaving 16 bases between them. CDR3 size: 16 residues. Germline assignment: CDR1 MNHEY and CDR2 SVGAGI. Written as DNA, the CDR3 is TGTGCCAGCAGTTACCTTTGGGACGCGGGACCCTACGAGCAGTACTTC. It yields the protein CASSYLWDAGPYEQYF.

The V gene is TRBV29-1, the J gene TRBJ1-1, with D unresolved. CDR1 is SQVTM, CDR2 ANQGSEA, per germline. Deletions cut 6 bases from V and 7 bases from J, with 12 bases between. CDR3 size: 11 residues. The CDR3, as DNA: TGCAGCGTCCGGGCAGTAGGTGAAGCTTTCTTT. It codes for CSVRAVGEAFF.

CDR3 sequence: CASSPAPGGDTQYF. DNA for the CDR3: TGCGCCAGCAGCCCCGCCCCGGGAGGGGATACGCAGTATTTT. The chain links TRBV4-1 to TRBJ2-3; 8 bases fit TRBD2. This CDR3 has 14 residues. The germline gives CDR1 MGHRA, CDR2 YSYEKL. V lost 4 bases to trimming and J lost 6 bases; unmatched junction nucleotides: 6.

The chain joins TRBV5-5 to TRBJ2-7; D tentatively fits TRBD1 or TRBD2 (6 bases each). In germline, CDR1 is SGHKS, CDR2 YYEKEE (reference sequence). The CDR3 loop spans 14 amino acids. V lost 7 bases and J lost 3, with 17 bases in between. CDR3 nucleotide sequence: TGTGCCAGCCGGCGGGACACAGAATACTACGAGCAGTACTTC. The encoded protein is CASRRDTEYYEQYF.

This clone showed up just once. The V call is TRBV11-3, the J call TRBJ2-3, with 7 positions matching TRBD2. The junction had 3 bases not matched to a gene; V was cut back by 3 bases and J by 3 bases. Per the germline V gene, CDR1 is SGHNT and CDR2 is YENEEA. The CDR3 runs 14 residues. The CDR3 DNA follows: TGTGCCAGCAGCTTCTTGCGGGAGACAGATACGCAGTATTTT. Translating gives CASSFLRETDTQYF.

This clone occurred a few times. The chain uses TRBV4-2 and TRBJ2-7; D is unclear. Germline V gene data show CDR1 as LGHNA and CDR2 as YNFKEQ. V lost 1 base, J lost 2 bases, and 9 bases lay in between. CDR3 length: 14 amino acids. CDR3 sequence (DNA): TGTGCCAGCAGCCAAGGTCCAGATACCTACGAGCAGTACTTC. This encodes CASSQGPDTYEQYF.

The chain combines TRBV11-2 with TRBJ1-4; 8 bases line up with TRBD1. The CDR3 extends over 14 amino acids. The germline gives CDR1 SGHAT, CDR2 FQNNGV. V trimming: 5 bases; J trimming: 6 bases; junction bases outside the gene matches: 5. CDR3 protein: CASSADRVYEKLFF. In DNA form, the CDR3 reads TGTGCCAGCAGCGCGGACAGGGTTTATGAAAAACTGTTTTTT. Full variable domain (missing parts from reference TRBV11-2 and TRBJ1-4): EAGVAQSPRYKIIEKRQSVAFWCNPISGHATLYWYQQILGQGPKLLIQFQNNGVVDDSQLPKDRFSAERLKGVDSTLKIQPAKLEDSAVYLCASSADRVYEKLFFGSGTQLSVL.

V gene TRBV5-1 combines with J gene TRBJ1-4, with TRBD1 identical over 9 bases. CDR1 SGHRS and CDR2 YFSETQ come from the germline V gene. The ends lost 5 bases at V and 3 bases at J; junction bases unmatched: 2. This CDR3 has 14 residues. CDR3 residues: CASSRTGANEKLFF. CDR3 DNA: TGCGCCAGCAGTCGGACAGGGGCTAATGAAAAACTGTTTTTT.

The rearrangement links TRBV4-1 to TRBJ1-5, with TRBD1 matching over 8 bases. Trimming took 4 bases from V and 5 from J; bases not matched to a gene: 7. Germline V gene data show CDR1 as MGHRA and CDR2 as YSYEKL. The CDR3 totals 15 residues. This CDR3 reads CASSRRTGRDQPQHF. The CDR3 DNA is TGCGCCAGCAGCCGCCGGACAGGGAGGGATCAGCCCCAGCATTTT.

The chain joins TRBV7-9 to TRBJ1-1, with D hard to call. Germline V lookup: CDR1 SEHNR, CDR2 FQNEAQ (reference sequence). This CDR3 region has 12 residues. Between the trimmed V and J ends, which lost 7 bases and 8 bases, there was a span of 14 bases. DNA of the CDR3: TGTGCCAGCACCGTAGGAGGGAAGGAAGCTTTCTTT. Its translation is CASTVGGKEAFF.

The CDR3 region is CASSQTGQGRSTGELFF. CDR3 DNA sequence: TGCGCCAGCAGCCAAACCGGACAGGGGCGTTCCACCGGGGAGCTGTTTTTT. V is TRBV4-1 and J is TRBJ2-2; the match to TRBD1 covers 9 bases. CDR1 is MGHRA, CDR2 YSYEKL, per germline. The CDR3 has 17 residues. With V trimmed by 2 bases and J by 4 bases, 8 bases remained unmatched.

This chain uses TRBV5-1 with TRBJ2-7; 8 bases line up with TRBD2. This CDR3 is built from 13 residues. The germline gives CDR1 SGHRS, CDR2 YFSETQ. The V segment lost 6 bases and the J segment 0 bases; nucleotides outside the gene matches: 2. The CDR3 region is CASTLAGSYEQYF. CDR3 DNA sequence: TGCGCCAGCACCCTAGCGGGCTCCTACGAGCAGTACTTC.

This clone occurred once. The V gene is TRBV5-8, the J gene TRBJ1-4; TRBD1 aligns across 9 bases. V lost 4 bases, J lost 7 bases, and 8 bases stayed unmatched. Germline CDR1 SGHTS, CDR2 YDEGEE. CDR3 length: 15 residues. The CDR3 loop is CASSPGGTGSEKLFF. The DNA of the CDR3 is TGTGCCAGCAGCCCGGGGGGGACAGGGAGTGAAAAACTGTTTTTT.

V and J are TRBV4-1 and TRBJ2-5, with D possibly being TRBD2 (6 bases). The end of the DNA fits TRBJ2-7 better, so the J call may be wrong. The CDR3 length is 18 residues. Germline V gives CDR1 MGHRA, CDR2 YSYEKL. The CDR3 spells CASSRTFLPGLLSYEQYF. CDR3 DNA: TGCGCCAGCAGCCGAACATTTCTCCCGGGACTCCTTTCCTACGAGCAGTACTTC.

V is TRBV5-1 and J is TRBJ1-4; possible D gene TRBD1, 5 bases. With 0 bases removed from V and 7 bases from J, the gap between germline ends came to 13 bases. The CDR3 runs to 15 residues. CDR1 and CDR2 (germline): SGHRS, YFSETQ. CDR3 loop: CASSLGAGRGEKLFF. CDR3 coding DNA: TGCGCCAGCAGCTTGGGCGCAGGGAGAGGTGAAAAACTGTTTTTT.

This chain links TRBV6-4 with TRBJ2-7; 10 bases fit TRBD1. The J segment lost 4 bases and the V segment lost 6 bases, leaving 6 bases of the junction unmatched. Germline CDR1 is MRHNA and CDR2 is SNTAGT. CDR3 size: 14 residues. CDR3 in DNA: TGTGCCAGCAGCCCGGGACAGGGGTCTTACGAGCAGTACTTC. It encodes CASSPGQGSYEQYF.

This chain uses TRBV28 with TRBJ2-7; TRBD1 might be the D (5 bases). The CDR3 is 15 amino acids. The ends were cut back, 5 bases at V and 3 bases at J, with 17 bases in the middle. Germline V gene lookup returns CDR1 MDHEN and CDR2 SYDVKM. The CDR3 reads CASSQRGQPNYEQYF. DNA for the CDR3: TGTGCCAGCAGTCAAAGGGGCCAGCCCAACTACGAGCAGTACTTC.

The V and J genes are TRBV29-1 and TRBJ2-3; 7 nucleotides line up with TRBD1. The CDR3 is 13 residues long. The V gene's germline CDR1 is SQVTM and CDR2 ANQGSEA. J gave up 2 bases and V 6 bases, and 5 bases lay outside the gene matches. CDR3 coding DNA: TGCAGCGTCTATGGACAGGACACAGATACGCAGTATTTT. It translates to CSVYGQDTDTQYF.

The rearrangement uses TRBV7-9 and TRBJ2-1; 7 bases fit TRBD2. The CDR3 consists of 13 residues. V lost 8 bases, J lost 9 bases, and 10 bases stayed unmatched. CDR1 is SEHNR and CDR2 is FQNEAQ in the germline V gene (reference sequence). The CDR3 sequence: CASPTGGPGEQFF. The CDR3 DNA reads as TGTGCCAGCCCCACGGGAGGTCCAGGTGAGCAGTTCTTC.

J is TRBJ2-7 and V is TRBV10-1; maybe TRBD1 (6 bases). Germline lookup yields CDR1 WNHNN and CDR2 SYGVQD (reference sequence). The V end was cut by 10 bases, the J end by 2 bases, with 15 bases between. This CDR3 spans 13 amino acids. CDR3 DNA sequence: TGCGCCAATAAACAGGGAGCCCCCTACGAGCAGTACTTC. Translation gives CANKQGAPYEQYF.

V gene TRBV5-1 combines with J gene TRBJ1-4; no definite D call. Per germline, CDR1 SGHRS and CDR2 YFSETQ. The CDR3 is made up of 16 amino acids. Between the trimmed V and J ends, which lost 5 bases and 0 bases, there was a span of 14 bases. CDR3 residues: CASSPFGRATNEKLFF. The CDR3 nucleotides are TGCGCCAGCAGTCCCTTTGGACGAGCAACTAATGAAAAACTGTTTTTT.

The chain has TRBV5-5 and TRBJ2-7; either TRBD1 or TRBD2 may supply D (5 bases each). This CDR3 region has 16 residues. V lost 0 bases to trimming and J lost 2 bases, with 15 bases between them. CDR1 SGHKS and CDR2 YYEKEE come from the germline V gene (reference sequence). The CDR3, as DNA: TGTGCCAGCAGCTTGGCGGCGTCCCGAGGGGCCTACGAGCAGTACTTC. Its protein is CASSLAASRGAYEQYF.

The chain links TRBV18 to TRBJ1-3, with 7 bases aligning to TRBD1. V was pared by 6 bases and J by 4 bases, with 9 bases of the junction left unmatched. Germline assignment: CDR1 KGHSH and CDR2 LQKENI. The CDR3 is 15 amino acids. CDR3 residues: CASSPTGLEGNTIYF. The CDR3 nucleotides read TGTGCCAGCTCCCCGACAGGGCTGGAAGGAAACACCATATATTTT.

This clone was seen only a few times. The rearrangement joins TRBV18 to TRBJ1-4; D not resolved. Between the trimmed V and J ends, which lost 2 bases and 10 bases, there was a span of 5 bases. This CDR3 spans 11 amino acids. The germline gives CDR1 KGHSH, CDR2 LQKENI. The CDR3 here is CASSPSGKLFF. The CDR3 DNA follows: TGTGCCAGCTCACCAAGCGGAAAACTGTTTTTT. The whole variable domain, remainder taken from reference TRBV18 and TRBJ1-4, is NAGVMQNPRHLVRRRGQEARLRCSPMKGHSHVYWYRQLPEEGLKFMVYLQKENIIDESGMPKERFSAEFPKEGPSILRIQQVVRGDSAAYFCASSPSGKLFFGSGTQLSVL.